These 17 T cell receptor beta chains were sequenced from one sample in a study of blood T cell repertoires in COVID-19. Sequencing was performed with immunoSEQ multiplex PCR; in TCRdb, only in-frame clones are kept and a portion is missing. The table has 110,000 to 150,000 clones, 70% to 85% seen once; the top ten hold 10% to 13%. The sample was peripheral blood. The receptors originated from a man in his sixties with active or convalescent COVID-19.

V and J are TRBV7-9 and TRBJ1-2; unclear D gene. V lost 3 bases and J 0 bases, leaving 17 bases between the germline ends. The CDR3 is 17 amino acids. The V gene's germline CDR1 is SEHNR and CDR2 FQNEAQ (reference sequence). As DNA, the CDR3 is TGTGCCAGCAGCTTCGGGTCCACCTTAACAACTAACTATGGCTACACCTTC. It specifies CASSFGSTLTTNYGYTF.

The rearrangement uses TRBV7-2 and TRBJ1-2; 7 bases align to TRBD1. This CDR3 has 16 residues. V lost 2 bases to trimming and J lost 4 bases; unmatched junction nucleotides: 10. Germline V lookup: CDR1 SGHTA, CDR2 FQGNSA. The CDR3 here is CASSLPPRQGGYGYTF. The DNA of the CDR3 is TGTGCCAGCAGCTTACCCCCAAGACAGGGTGGCTATGGCTACACCTTC.

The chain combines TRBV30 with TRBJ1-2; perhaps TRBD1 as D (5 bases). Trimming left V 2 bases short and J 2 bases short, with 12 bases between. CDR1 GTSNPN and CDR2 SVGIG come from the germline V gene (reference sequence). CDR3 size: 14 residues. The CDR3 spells CAWSFPTVNYGYTF. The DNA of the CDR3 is TGTGCCTGGAGTTTCCCGACAGTCAACTATGGCTACACCTTC.

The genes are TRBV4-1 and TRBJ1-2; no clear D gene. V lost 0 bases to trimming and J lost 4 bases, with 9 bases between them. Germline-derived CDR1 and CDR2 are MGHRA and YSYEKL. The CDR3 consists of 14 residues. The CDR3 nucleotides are TGCGCCAGCAGCCAAGATCGAGGGCCCTATGGCTACACCTTC. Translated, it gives CASSQDRGPYGYTF.

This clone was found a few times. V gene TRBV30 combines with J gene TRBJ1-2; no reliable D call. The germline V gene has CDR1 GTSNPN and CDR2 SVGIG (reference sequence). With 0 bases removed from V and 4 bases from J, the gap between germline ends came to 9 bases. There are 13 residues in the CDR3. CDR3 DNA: TGTGCCTGGAGTGTATCAACAGTCTATGGCTACACCTTC. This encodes CAWSVSTVYGYTF.

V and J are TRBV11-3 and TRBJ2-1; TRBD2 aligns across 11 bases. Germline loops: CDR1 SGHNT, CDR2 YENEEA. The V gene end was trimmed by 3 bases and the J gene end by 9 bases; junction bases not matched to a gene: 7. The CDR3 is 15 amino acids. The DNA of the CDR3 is TGTGCCAGCAGCTTTGTAGCGGGGGGGCAGGGTGAGCAGTTCTTC. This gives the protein CASSFVAGGQGEQFF.

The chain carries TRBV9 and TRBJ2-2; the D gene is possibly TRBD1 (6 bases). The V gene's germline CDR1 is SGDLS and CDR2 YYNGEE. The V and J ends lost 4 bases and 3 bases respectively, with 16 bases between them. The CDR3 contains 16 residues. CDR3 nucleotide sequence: TGTGCCAGCAGCCCCCGGGGACAAGGGGACACCGGGGAGCTGTTTTTT. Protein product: CASSPRGQGDTGELFF.

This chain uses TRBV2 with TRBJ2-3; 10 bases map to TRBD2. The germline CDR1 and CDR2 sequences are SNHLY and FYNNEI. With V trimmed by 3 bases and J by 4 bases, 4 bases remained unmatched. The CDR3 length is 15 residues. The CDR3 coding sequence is TGTGCCAGCAGTGATCCTAGCGGGAGATCAGATACGCAGTATTTT. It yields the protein CASSDPSGRSDTQYF.

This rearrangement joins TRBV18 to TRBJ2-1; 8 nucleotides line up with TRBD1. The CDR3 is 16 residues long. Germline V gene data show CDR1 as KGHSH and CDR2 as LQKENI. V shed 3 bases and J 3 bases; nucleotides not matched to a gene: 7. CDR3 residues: CASSPQGARDYNEQFF. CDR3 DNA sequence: TGTGCCAGCTCACCGCAGGGGGCGCGGGACTACAATGAGCAGTTCTTC.

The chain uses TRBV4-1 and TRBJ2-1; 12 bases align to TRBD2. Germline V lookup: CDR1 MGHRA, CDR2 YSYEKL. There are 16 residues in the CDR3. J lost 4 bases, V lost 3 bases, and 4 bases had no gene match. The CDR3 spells CASSQLAGGGYNEQFF. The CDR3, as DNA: TGCGCCAGCAGCCAGCTAGCGGGAGGGGGTTACAATGAGCAGTTCTTC.

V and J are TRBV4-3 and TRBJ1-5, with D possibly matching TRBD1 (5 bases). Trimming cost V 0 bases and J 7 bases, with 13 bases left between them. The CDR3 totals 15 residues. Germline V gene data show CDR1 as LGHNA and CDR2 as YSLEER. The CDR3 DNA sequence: TGCGCCAGCAGCCAAGATCGTTCGGGGGAGCAGCCCCAGCATTTT. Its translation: CASSQDRSGEQPQHF.

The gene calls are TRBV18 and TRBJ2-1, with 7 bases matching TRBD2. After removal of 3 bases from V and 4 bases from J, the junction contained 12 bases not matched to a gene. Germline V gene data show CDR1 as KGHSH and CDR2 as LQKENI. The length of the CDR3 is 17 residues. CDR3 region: CASSPLPVSGGYNEQFF. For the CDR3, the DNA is TGTGCCAGCTCACCCCTCCCCGTGTCGGGGGGATACAATGAGCAGTTCTTC. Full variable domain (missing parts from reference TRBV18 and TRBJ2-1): NAGVMQNPRHLVRRRGQEARLRCSPMKGHSHVYWYRQLPEEGLKFMVYLQKENIIDESGMPKERFSAEFPKEGPSILRIQQVVRGDSAAYFCASSPLPVSGGYNEQFFGPGTRLTVL.

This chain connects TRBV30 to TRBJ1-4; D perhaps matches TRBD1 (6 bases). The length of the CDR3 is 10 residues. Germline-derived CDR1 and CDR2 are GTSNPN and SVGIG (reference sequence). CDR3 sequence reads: CAGAVEKLFF. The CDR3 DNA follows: TGTGCGGGGGCGGTTGAAAAACTGTTTTTT.

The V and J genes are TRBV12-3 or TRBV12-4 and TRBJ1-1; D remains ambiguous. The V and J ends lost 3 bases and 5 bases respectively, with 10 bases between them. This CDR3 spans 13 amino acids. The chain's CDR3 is CASSFSRRTEAFF. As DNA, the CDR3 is TGTGCCAGCAGTTTCAGTCGGCGGACTGAAGCTTTCTTT.

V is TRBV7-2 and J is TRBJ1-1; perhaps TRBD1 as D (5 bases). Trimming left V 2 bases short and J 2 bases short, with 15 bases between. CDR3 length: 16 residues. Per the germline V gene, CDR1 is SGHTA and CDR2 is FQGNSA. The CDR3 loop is CASSLTPRQINTEAFF. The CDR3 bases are TGTGCCAGCAGCTTAACACCTAGACAGATAAACACTGAAGCTTTCTTT.

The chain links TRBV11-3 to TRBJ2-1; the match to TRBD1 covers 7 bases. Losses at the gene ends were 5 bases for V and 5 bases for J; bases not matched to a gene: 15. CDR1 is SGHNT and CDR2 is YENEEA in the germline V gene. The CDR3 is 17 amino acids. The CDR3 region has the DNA TGTGCCAGCAGCCCCCGGACAGGCGAGGTAGGACACAATGAGCAGTTCTTC. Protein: CASSPRTGEVGHNEQFF.

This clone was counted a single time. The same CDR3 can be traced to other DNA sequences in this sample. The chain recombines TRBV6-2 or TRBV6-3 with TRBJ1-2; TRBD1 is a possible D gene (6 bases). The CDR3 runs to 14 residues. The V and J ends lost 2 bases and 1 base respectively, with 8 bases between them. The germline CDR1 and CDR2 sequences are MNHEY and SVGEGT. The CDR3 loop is CASSYGQNNYGYTF. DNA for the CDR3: TGTGCCAGCAGTTACGGACAGAATAACTATGGCTACACCTTC.